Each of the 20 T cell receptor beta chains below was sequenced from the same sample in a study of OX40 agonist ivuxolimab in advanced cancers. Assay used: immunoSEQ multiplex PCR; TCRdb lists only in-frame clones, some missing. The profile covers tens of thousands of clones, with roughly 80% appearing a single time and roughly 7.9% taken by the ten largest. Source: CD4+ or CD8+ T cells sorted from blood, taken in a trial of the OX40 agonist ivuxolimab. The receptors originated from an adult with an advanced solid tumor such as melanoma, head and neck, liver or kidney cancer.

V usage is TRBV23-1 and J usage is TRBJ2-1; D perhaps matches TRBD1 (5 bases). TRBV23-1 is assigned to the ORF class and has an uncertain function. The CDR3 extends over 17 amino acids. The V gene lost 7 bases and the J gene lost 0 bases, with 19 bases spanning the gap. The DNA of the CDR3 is TGCGCCAGCAACAAGCCCCTCACAGGAAGCTCCTACAATGAGCAGTTCTTC. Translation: CASNKPLTGSSYNEQFF.

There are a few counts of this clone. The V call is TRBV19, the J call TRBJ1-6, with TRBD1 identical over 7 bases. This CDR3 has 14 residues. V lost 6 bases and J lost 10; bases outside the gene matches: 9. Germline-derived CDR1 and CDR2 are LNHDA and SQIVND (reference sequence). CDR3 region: CASSRTGMGSPLHF. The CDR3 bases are TGTGCCAGTAGCAGGACAGGAATGGGATCACCCCTCCACTTT.

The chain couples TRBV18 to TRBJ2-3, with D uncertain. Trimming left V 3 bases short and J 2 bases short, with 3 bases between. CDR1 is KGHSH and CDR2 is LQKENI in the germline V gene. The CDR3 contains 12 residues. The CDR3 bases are TGTGCCAGCTCACCTTACACAGATACGCAGTATTTT. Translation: CASSPYTDTQYF.

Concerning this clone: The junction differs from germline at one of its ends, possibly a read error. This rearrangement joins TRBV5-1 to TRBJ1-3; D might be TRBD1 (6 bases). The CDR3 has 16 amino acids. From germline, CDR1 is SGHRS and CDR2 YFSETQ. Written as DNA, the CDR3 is TGCGCCAGCAGCTTGGTCGGACAGAGCTCTGGAGACACCATATATTTT. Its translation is CASSLVGQSSGDTIYF.

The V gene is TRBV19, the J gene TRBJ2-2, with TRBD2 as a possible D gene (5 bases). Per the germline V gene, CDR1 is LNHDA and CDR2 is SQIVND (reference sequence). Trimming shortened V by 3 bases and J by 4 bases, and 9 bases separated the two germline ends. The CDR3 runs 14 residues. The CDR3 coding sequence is TGTGCCAGTAGTATTTGGGGAGCCACCGGGGAGCTGTTTTTT. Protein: CASSIWGATGELFF.

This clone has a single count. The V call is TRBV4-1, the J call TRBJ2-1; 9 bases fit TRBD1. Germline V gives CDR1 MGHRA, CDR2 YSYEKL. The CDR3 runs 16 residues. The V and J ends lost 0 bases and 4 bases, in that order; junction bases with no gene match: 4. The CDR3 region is CASSQEWTGVYNEQFF. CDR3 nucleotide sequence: TGCGCCAGCAGCCAAGAGTGGACAGGGGTTTACAATGAGCAGTTCTTC.

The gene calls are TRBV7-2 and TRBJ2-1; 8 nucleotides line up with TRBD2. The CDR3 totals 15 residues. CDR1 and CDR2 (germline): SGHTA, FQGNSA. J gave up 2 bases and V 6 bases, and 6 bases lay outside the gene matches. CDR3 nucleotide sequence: TGTGCCAGCAGACCCCCGGGACTAGCCTACAATGAGCAGTTCTTC. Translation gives CASRPPGLAYNEQFF.

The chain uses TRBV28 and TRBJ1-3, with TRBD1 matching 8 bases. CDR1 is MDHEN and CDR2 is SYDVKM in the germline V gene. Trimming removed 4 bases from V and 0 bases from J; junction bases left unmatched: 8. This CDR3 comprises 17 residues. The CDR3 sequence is CASSSEGQAASGNTIYF. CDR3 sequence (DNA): TGTGCCAGCAGTTCGGAGGGACAGGCGGCCTCTGGAAACACCATATATTTT. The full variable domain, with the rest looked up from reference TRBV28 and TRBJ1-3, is DVKVTQSSRYLVKRTGEKVFLECVQDMDHENMFWYRQDPGLGLRLIYFSYDVKMKEKGDIPEGYSVSREKKERFSLILESASTNQTSMYLCASSSEGQAASGNTIYFGEGSWLTVV.

CDR3: CASSLWGANSYNEQFF. CDR3 sequence (DNA): TGTGCCAGCAGTTTGTGGGGGGCGAACTCCTACAATGAGCAGTTCTTC. The rearrangement links TRBV28 to TRBJ2-1; D assignment may be TRBD1 or TRBD2 (6 bases each). The CDR3 loop spans 16 amino acids. V shed 3 bases and J shed 0 bases, with 12 bases lying between them. Germline V lookup: CDR1 MDHEN, CDR2 SYDVKM.

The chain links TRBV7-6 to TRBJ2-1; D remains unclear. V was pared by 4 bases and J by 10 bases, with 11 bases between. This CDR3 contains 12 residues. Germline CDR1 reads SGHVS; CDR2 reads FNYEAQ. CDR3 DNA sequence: TGTGCCAGCAGCTCCCATTTGGCCGAGCAGTTCTTC. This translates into CASSSHLAEQFF.

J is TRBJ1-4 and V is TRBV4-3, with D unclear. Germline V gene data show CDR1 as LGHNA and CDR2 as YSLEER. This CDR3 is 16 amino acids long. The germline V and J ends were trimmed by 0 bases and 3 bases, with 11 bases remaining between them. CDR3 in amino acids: CASSQDPRTSNEKLFF. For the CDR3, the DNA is TGCGCCAGCAGCCAAGATCCCAGGACGTCTAATGAAAAACTGTTTTTT.

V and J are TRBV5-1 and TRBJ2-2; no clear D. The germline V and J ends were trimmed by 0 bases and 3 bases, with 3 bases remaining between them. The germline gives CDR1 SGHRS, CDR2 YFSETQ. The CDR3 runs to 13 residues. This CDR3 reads CASSLADTGELFF. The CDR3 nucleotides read TGCGCCAGCAGCTTGGCCGACACCGGGGAGCTGTTTTTT.

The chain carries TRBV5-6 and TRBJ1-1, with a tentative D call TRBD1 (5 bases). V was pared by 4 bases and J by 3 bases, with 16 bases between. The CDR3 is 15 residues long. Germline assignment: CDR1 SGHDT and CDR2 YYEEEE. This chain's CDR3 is CASSTIGGLDTEAFF. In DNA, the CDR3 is TGTGCCAGCAGCACGATCGGGGGTCTGGACACTGAAGCTTTCTTT. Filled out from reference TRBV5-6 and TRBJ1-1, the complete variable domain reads DAGVTQSPTHLIKTRGQQVTLRCSPKSGHDTVSWYQQALGQGPQFIFQYYEEEERQRGNFPDRFSGHQFPNYSSELNVNALLLGDSALYLCASSTIGGLDTEAFFGQGTRLTVV.

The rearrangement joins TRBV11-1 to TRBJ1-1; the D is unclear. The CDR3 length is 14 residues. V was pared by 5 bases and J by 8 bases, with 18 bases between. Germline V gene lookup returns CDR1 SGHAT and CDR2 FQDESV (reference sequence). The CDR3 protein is CASSPLGAAREAFF. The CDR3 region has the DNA TGTGCCAGCAGCCCCCTGGGAGCAGCTCGGGAAGCTTTCTTT.

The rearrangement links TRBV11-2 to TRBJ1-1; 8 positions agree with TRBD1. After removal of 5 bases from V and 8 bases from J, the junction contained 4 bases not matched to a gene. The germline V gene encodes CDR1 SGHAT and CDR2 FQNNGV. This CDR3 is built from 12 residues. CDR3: CASSQQGAEAFF. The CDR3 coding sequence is TGTGCCAGCAGCCAGCAGGGGGCGGAAGCTTTCTTT.

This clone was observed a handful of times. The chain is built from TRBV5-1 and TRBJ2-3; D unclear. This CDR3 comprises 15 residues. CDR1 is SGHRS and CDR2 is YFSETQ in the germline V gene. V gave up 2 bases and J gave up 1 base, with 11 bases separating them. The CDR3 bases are TGCGCCAGCAGCTTACAAGACCTCCGCACAGATACGCAGTATTTT. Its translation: CASSLQDLRTDTQYF.

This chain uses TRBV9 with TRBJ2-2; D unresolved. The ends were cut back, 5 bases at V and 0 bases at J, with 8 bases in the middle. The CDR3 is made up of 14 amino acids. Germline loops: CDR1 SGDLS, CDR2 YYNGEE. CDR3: CASRPSTNTGELFF. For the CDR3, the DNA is TGTGCCAGCAGACCCTCAACGAACACCGGGGAGCTGTTTTTT.

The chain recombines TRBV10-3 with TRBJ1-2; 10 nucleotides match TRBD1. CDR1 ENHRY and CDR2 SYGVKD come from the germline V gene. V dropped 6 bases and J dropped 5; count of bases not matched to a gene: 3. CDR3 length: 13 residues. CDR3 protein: CAISGDRGYGYTF. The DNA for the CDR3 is TGTGCCATCAGCGGGGACAGGGGATATGGCTACACCTTC.

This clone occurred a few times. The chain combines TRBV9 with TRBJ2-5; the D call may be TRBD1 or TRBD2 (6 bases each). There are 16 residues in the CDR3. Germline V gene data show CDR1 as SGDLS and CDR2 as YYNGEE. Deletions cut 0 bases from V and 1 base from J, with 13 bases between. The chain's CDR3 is CASSVGGGTTQETQYF. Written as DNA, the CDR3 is TGTGCCAGCAGCGTAGGAGGGGGGACAACCCAAGAGACCCAGTACTTC.

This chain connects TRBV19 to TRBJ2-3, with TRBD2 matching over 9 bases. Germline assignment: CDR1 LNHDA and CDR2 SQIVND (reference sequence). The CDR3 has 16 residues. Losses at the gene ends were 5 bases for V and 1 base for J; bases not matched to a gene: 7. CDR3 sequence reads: CASSLISGGGTDTQYF. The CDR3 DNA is TGTGCCAGTAGTTTAATTAGCGGGGGAGGCACAGATACGCAGTATTTT.